The clone carrying this T cell receptor beta chain was seen a handful of times. The target antigen is unknown. This sample is part of a study of identical twins. Findings and limits, study-wide: A partial confounding effect on zero-insertion analyses could come from invariant MAIT and iNKT cells. Carriage of fewer insertions was seen in abundant cord blood beta clonotypes, whereas memory repertoires showed none. In drawing conclusions, the study used cross-sectional statistical analysis and did not follow the same donors. Models underestimated TCR alpha sharing (out-of-frame) in monozygotic twins.

This CDR3 comprises 14 residues. The trim removed 0 bases at V and 8 bases at J, leaving 2 bases unmatched. The germline V gene encodes CDR1 SGHNT and CDR2 YENEEA. TCRdb redid the calling of the 5' RACE reads with MiXCR, one entry per CDR3 protein. The table shows about 450,000 distinct CDR3 sequences, with approximately 18% occurring only once. This TCR derives from a man aged 45-60 years in good health. The chain joins TRBV11-3 to TRBJ2-1, with TRBD2 identical over 9 bases. Input material: naive T cells sorted from blood. The CDR3 bases are TGTGCCAGCAGCTTAGAAGGCGGGAGGGATGAGCAGTTCTTC. It yields the protein CASSLEGGRDEQFF. Filled out from reference TRBV11-3 and TRBJ2-1, the complete variable domain reads EAGVVQSPRYKIIEKKQPVAFWCNPISGHNTLYWYLQNLGQGPELLIRYENEEAVDDSQLPKDRFSAERLKGVDSTLKIQPAELGDSAVYLCASSLEGGRDEQFFGPGTRLTVL.